Listed here are 5 T cell receptor beta chains from one sample, sequenced in a study of blood T cell repertoires in COVID-19. This table comes from immunoSEQ multiplex PCR, and its TCRdb copy is limited to in-frame clones, with some not included. The table has 120,000 to 150,000 clones, 85% seen once. Sequenced material: peripheral blood. The receptors were gathered from a woman aged 40-49 years with active or convalescent COVID-19.

A few counts support this clone. The chain links TRBV5-1 to TRBJ1-2, with TRBD1 as a possible D gene (5 bases). Germline loops: CDR1 SGHRS, CDR2 YFSETQ. This CDR3 is 15 amino acids long. Trimming cost V 9 bases and J 1 base, with 19 bases left between them. For the CDR3, the DNA is TGCGCCACCCGAGAAGGGGCTCCAGATAACTATGGCTACACCTTC. This gives the protein CATREGAPDNYGYTF.

The V call is TRBV5-6, the J call TRBJ1-1; D is uncertain. The CDR3 has 14 amino acids. Trimming removed 4 bases from V and 4 bases from J, with 14 bases in between. Per the germline V gene, CDR1 is SGHDT and CDR2 is YYEEEE. The CDR3 loop is CASSPWARATEAFF. The CDR3, as DNA: TGTGCCAGCAGCCCCTGGGCGCGGGCCACTGAAGCTTTCTTT.

This chain connects TRBV28 to TRBJ1-5, with a tentative D call TRBD1 (6 bases). The ends were cut back, 5 bases at V and 7 bases at J, with 15 bases in the middle. CDR3 length: 14 amino acids. Germline V gives CDR1 MDHEN, CDR2 SYDVKM. In nucleotides, the CDR3 is TGTGCCAGCAGTCCCCCGCTCAGGGGACAGCCCCAGCATTTT. This gives the protein CASSPPLRGQPQHF.

This chain's CDR3 is CASRKSTGELFF. The CDR3 DNA reads as TGTGCCAGCAGGAAGAGCACCGGGGAGCTGTTTTTT. The chain couples TRBV12-3 or TRBV12-4 to TRBJ2-2; D remains ambiguous. The CDR3 is 12 residues long. V lost 6 bases and J lost 4, with 6 bases in between.

The chain carries TRBV19 and TRBJ2-1; D might be TRBD2 (6 bases). Germline lookup yields CDR1 LNHDA and CDR2 SQIVND (reference sequence). This CDR3 is built from 14 residues. Trimming removed 3 bases at V and 3 bases at J, with 9 bases between. In nucleotides, the CDR3 is TGTGCCAGTAGTATTGGGACTTACTACAATGAGCAGTTCTTC. Translated, it gives CASSIGTYYNEQFF.